Each of the 20 T cell receptor beta chains below was sequenced from the same sample in a study of somatic mutations in cytotoxic T cells in rheumatoid arthritis. Only in-frame clones appear in the TCRdb table, and some are missing; sequencing was by immunoSEQ multiplex PCR. The table has roughly 20,000 clones, 75% to 90% seen once. The sequencing input was CD8+ T cells sorted from blood. These receptors were taken from an adult with rheumatoid arthritis.

The chain couples TRBV14 to TRBJ2-5; D is uncertain. Germline values: CDR1 SGHDN, CDR2 FVKESK. The CDR3 is 14 amino acids. V lost 2 bases and J lost 0, with 7 bases in between. This chain's CDR3 is CASSQPRYQETQYF. The CDR3 nucleotides are TGTGCCAGCAGCCAACCGCGATACCAAGAGACCCAGTACTTC.

V is TRBV6-5 and J is TRBJ1-4, with a tentative D call TRBD1 (6 bases). CDR1 is MNHEY, CDR2 SVGAGI, per germline. The length of the CDR3 is 14 residues. The ends were cut back, 6 bases at V and 8 bases at J, with 16 bases in the middle. CDR3 protein: CASSHRGAEEKLFF. The CDR3 DNA reads TGTGCCAGCAGCCACCGGGGGGCAGAAGAAAAACTGTTTTTT.

This clone was observed a single time. This chain uses TRBV2 with TRBJ2-1; the match to TRBD2 covers 9 bases. V lost 7 bases, J lost 2 bases, and 9 bases stayed unmatched. CDR1 SNHLY and CDR2 FYNNEI come from the germline V gene. CDR3 length: 16 amino acids. The CDR3, as DNA: TGTGCCAGCAAGGGGGGAGCGGGGGGCCCCTACAATGAGCAGTTCTTC. Translating it yields CASKGGAGGPYNEQFF.

This chain uses TRBV14 with TRBJ1-1; no definite D call. CDR3 length: 16 residues. V lost 1 base and J lost 2, with 14 bases in between. Germline loops: CDR1 SGHDN, CDR2 FVKESK. The CDR3 coding sequence is TGTGCCAGCAGCCAAGCACCCTTGGGGAGAAACACTGAAGCTTTCTTT. Translation gives CASSQAPLGRNTEAFF.

This rearrangement joins TRBV10-3 to TRBJ2-1; 7 bases map to TRBD2. The CDR3 length is 14 residues. Trimming cost V 5 bases and J 3 bases; bases outside gene matches: 4. The V gene's germline CDR1 is ENHRY and CDR2 SYGVKD. This CDR3 is CAISSGLDYNEQFF. For the CDR3, the DNA is TGTGCCATCAGTTCCGGACTAGACTACAATGAGCAGTTCTTC.

This sequence joins TRBV21-1 and TRBJ1-2. TRBV21-1 is tagged as a pseudogene. CDR3 length: 8 amino acids. As DNA, the CDR3 is TGTGCCAGCAGTTACCCCCGCTTC. Its protein is CASSYPRF.

The J gene is TRBJ2-1, the V gene TRBV27, with 10 bases matching TRBD1. With 6 bases clipped from V and 0 bases from J, the junction kept 8 bases outside the gene matches. This CDR3 comprises 17 residues. CDR1 MNHEY and CDR2 SMNVEV come from the germline V gene (reference sequence). In DNA form, the CDR3 reads TGTGCCAGCAGAGCCGGGACAGGGGCCATCTCCTACAATGAGCAGTTCTTC. Its protein is CASRAGTGAISYNEQFF.

The V and J genes are TRBV6-1 and TRBJ1-6; 10 positions agree with TRBD1. After removal of 5 bases from V and 9 bases from J, the junction contained 7 bases not matched to a gene. The CDR3 spans 15 residues. Germline V gene data show CDR1 as MNHNS and CDR2 as SASEGT. The CDR3 sequence is CASSSAGTGVSPLHF. CDR3 DNA: TGTGCCAGCAGTTCCGCCGGGACAGGGGTTTCACCCCTCCACTTT.

As for this clone: One junction end disagrees with the germline gene, perhaps due to a read error. V gene TRBV27 combines with J gene TRBJ1-1; D is perhaps TRBD1 (6 bases). This CDR3 is built from 15 residues. Germline V gene lookup returns CDR1 MNHEY and CDR2 SMNVEV (reference sequence). The CDR3 loop is CASSLSGAANTEAFF. The CDR3 DNA reads TGTGCCAGCAGTCTATCAGGGGCGGCAAACACTGAAGCTTTCTTT.

This clone was seen only once. The chain uses TRBV27 and TRBJ1-5; 8 bases line up with TRBD1. This CDR3 has 15 amino acids. Germline assignment: CDR1 MNHEY and CDR2 SMNVEV (reference sequence). Trimming at V came to 5 bases and at J to 0 bases, leaving 3 bases not matched to a gene. The CDR3 here is CASSPRGRSNQPQHF. CDR3 bases: TGTGCCAGCAGTCCCAGGGGGCGTAGCAATCAGCCCCAGCATTTT.

This chain links TRBV19 with TRBJ2-1; 9 bases fit TRBD2. Trimming took 1 base from V and 4 from J; bases not matched to a gene: 2. This CDR3 has 15 amino acids. Germline CDR1 LNHDA, CDR2 SQIVND (reference sequence). The CDR3 nucleotides read TGTGCCAGTAGTATAGCGGCGGGGGGGTACAATGAGCAGTTCTTC. Translation gives CASSIAAGGYNEQFF.

The chain joins TRBV19 to TRBJ2-7; the match to TRBD1 covers 7 bases. Germline-derived CDR1 and CDR2 are LNHDA and SQIVND (reference sequence). This CDR3 has 14 amino acids. Trimming cost V 4 bases and J 2 bases; bases outside gene matches: 5. The CDR3: CASSTWDSPYEQYF. The CDR3 bases are TGTGCCAGTAGTACCTGGGACAGTCCCTACGAGCAGTACTTC.

The chain carries TRBV6-4 and TRBJ2-2; 8 nucleotides agree with TRBD1. The junction had 7 bases not matched to a gene; V was cut back by 5 bases and J by 5 bases. Germline lookup yields CDR1 MRHNA and CDR2 SNTAGT. The CDR3 is 15 residues long. CDR3 protein: CASSPDRGGTGELFF. Written as DNA, the CDR3 is TGTGCCAGCAGTCCCGACAGGGGAGGAACCGGGGAGCTGTTTTTT.

This clone occurred once. V is TRBV11-1 and J is TRBJ2-7, with a possible D match to TRBD2 (5 bases). CDR3 length: 15 residues. The germline V and J ends were trimmed by 0 bases and 1 base, with 10 bases remaining between them. The germline gives CDR1 SGHAT, CDR2 FQDESV (reference sequence). CDR3: CASSLADGVSYEQYF. The CDR3 DNA follows: TGTGCCAGCAGCTTAGCGGACGGGGTTTCCTACGAGCAGTACTTC.

This clone was counted a single time. The rearrangement links TRBV4-1 to TRBJ2-7, with a weak D call TRBD2 (5 bases). Trimming took 1 base from V and 10 from J, leaving 14 bases between them. Germline values: CDR1 MGHRA, CDR2 YSYEKL. The CDR3 has 13 residues. The CDR3 is CASSQGPGLGQYF. In DNA, the CDR3 is TGCGCCAGCAGCCAAGGGCCGGGATTAGGCCAGTACTTC.

This chain uses TRBV9 with TRBJ1-4; TRBD1 might be the D (6 bases). The germline V and J ends were trimmed by 0 bases and 3 bases, with 12 bases remaining between them. CDR3 length equals 16 residues. Germline CDR1 reads SGDLS; CDR2 reads YYNGEE. As DNA, the CDR3 is TGTGCCAGCAGCGTAGAACATCGGGGGCCTAATGAAAAACTGTTTTTT. Encoded protein: CASSVEHRGPNEKLFF. Using reference TRBV9 and TRBJ1-4 for the parts outside the CDR3, the full variable domain is DSGVTQTPKHLITATGQRVTLRCSPRSGDLSVYWYQQSLDQGLQFLIQYYNGEERAKGNILERFSAQQFPDLHSELNLSSLELGDSALYFCASSVEHRGPNEKLFFGSGTQLSVL.

The chain carries TRBV4-2 and TRBJ2-1; TRBD2 agrees at 13 bases. CDR1 and CDR2 (germline): LGHNA, YNFKEQ. J gave up 4 bases and V 1 base, and 1 base lay outside the gene matches. This CDR3 has 16 amino acids. DNA of the CDR3: TGTGCCAGCAGCCAAGGGACTAGCGGGGGATACAATGAGCAGTTCTTC. Encoded protein: CASSQGTSGGYNEQFF.

V and J are TRBV5-4 and TRBJ2-1; D possibly corresponds to TRBD2 (5 bases). V lost 3 bases and J 4 bases, leaving 20 bases between the germline ends. The germline V gene has CDR1 SGHNT and CDR2 YYREEE (reference sequence). CDR3 length equals 17 residues. The CDR3 region is CASSSGVVQSPYNEQFF. The CDR3 bases are TGTGCCAGCAGCTCCGGGGTGGTACAGTCGCCATACAATGAGCAGTTCTTC.

In this sample, this clone turned up a few times. This sequence joins TRBV27 and TRBJ2-7, with TRBD2 matching over 7 bases. Germline V gene data show CDR1 as MNHEY and CDR2 as SMNVEV (reference sequence). The CDR3 totals 12 residues. The trim removed 6 bases at V and 7 bases at J, leaving 6 bases unmatched. The CDR3 coding sequence is TGTGCCAGCAGCCCCGGGGAGGGGGAGCAGTACTTC. It translates to CASSPGEGEQYF.

The V and J genes are TRBV30 and TRBJ2-3; perhaps TRBD2 as D (5 bases). V was pared by 0 bases and J by 5 bases, with 12 bases between. CDR1 GTSNPN and CDR2 SVGIG come from the germline V gene (reference sequence). The CDR3 runs to 14 residues. CDR3 residues: CAWSVDSRIDTQYF. The CDR3 DNA reads TGTGCCTGGAGTGTGGACTCCCGCATAGATACGCAGTATTTT.